This entry lists 16 T cell receptor beta chains sequenced from one sample in a study of cytomegalovirus exposure and HLA in healthy donors. Use of 60 Vbeta and 13 Jbeta primers characterized the PCR. Method: immunoSEQ multiplex PCR; TCRdb's copy keeps in-frame clones and lacks some. Of over 140,000 clones listed, around 80% are singletons. The sequencing sample was made of PBMCs. These receptor sequences come from a young man in good health and CMV-seropositive.

The chain recombines TRBV11-2 with TRBJ2-1; D possibly corresponds to TRBD1 (6 bases). The V end lost 7 bases, the J end lost 4 bases, and 14 bases lay between the germline ends. The germline CDR1 and CDR2 sequences are SGHAT and FQNNGV. CDR3 length equals 14 residues. The CDR3 coding sequence is TGTGCCAGCACCGCCAATCAGGGGTACAATGAGCAGTTCTTC. It yields the protein CASTANQGYNEQFF.

The genes are TRBV7-9 and TRBJ2-7; no clear D gene. V dropped 5 bases and J dropped 3 bases, with 11 bases sitting between them. The CDR3 loop spans 13 amino acids. The germline V gene has CDR1 SEHNR and CDR2 FQNEAQ (reference sequence). CDR3 sequence (DNA): TGTGCCAGCAGCCCCGCATCGGGCTACGAGCAGTACTTC. Amino acid sequence: CASSPASGYEQYF.

The rearrangement joins TRBV28 to TRBJ1-5, with TRBD1 matching 8 bases. The CDR3 has 15 residues. V lost 6 bases and J lost 1; bases outside the gene matches: 5. CDR1 is MDHEN, CDR2 SYDVKM, per germline. The CDR3 coding sequence is TGTGCCAGCAGGGGGAGGGACAGGAGCAATCAGCCCCAGCATTTT. Translating gives CASRGRDRSNQPQHF.

About this clone: One end of the junction fails to match germline, which may point to a read error. J is TRBJ2-1 and V is TRBV13; 12 positions match TRBD2. Germline CDR1 PRHDT, CDR2 FYEKMQ (reference sequence). The CDR3 consists of 15 residues. Here the CDR3 DNA reads TGTGCCAGCAGCCCGCGACTAGCGGGAGACAACGAGCAGTTCTTC. It is translated as CASSPRLAGDNEQFF.

The chain joins TRBV28 to TRBJ2-7; perhaps TRBD2 as D (6 bases). This CDR3 spans 15 amino acids. The V end was cut by 3 bases, the J end by 0 bases, with 12 bases between. Germline V gives CDR1 MDHEN, CDR2 SYDVKM. The CDR3 DNA is TGTGCCAGCAGTTTCCGGGACTGGAGCTCCTACGAGCAGTACTTC. It translates to CASSFRDWSSYEQYF.

V and J are TRBV6-6 and TRBJ2-7; 7 bases line up with TRBD2. V trimming: 8 bases; J trimming: 1 base; junction bases outside the gene matches: 11. CDR1 is MNHNY, CDR2 SVGAGI, per germline (reference sequence). This CDR3 spans 15 amino acids. The CDR3 protein is CASQVGAGESYEQYF. CDR3 coding DNA: TGTGCCAGCCAGGTTGGGGCGGGAGAGTCCTACGAGCAGTACTTC.

In this sample, this clone turned up a few times. The rearrangement uses TRBV4-1 and TRBJ2-1; perhaps TRBD2 as D (5 bases). The ends were cut back, 0 bases at V and 8 bases at J, with 17 bases in the middle. CDR1 and CDR2 (germline): MGHRA, YSYEKL. The CDR3 consists of 16 residues. The CDR3 is CASSQDHRRVADEQFF. DNA for the CDR3: TGCGCCAGCAGCCAAGATCATCGGCGGGTGGCTGATGAGCAGTTCTTC.

V is TRBV19 and J is TRBJ2-7; 10 positions match TRBD1. Germline CDR1 is LNHDA and CDR2 is SQIVND (reference sequence). Trimming cost V 7 bases and J 4 bases; bases outside gene matches: 7. The CDR3 runs 14 residues. CDR3 bases: TGTGCCAGTATGGGGGGACAGGGGAAATACGAGCAGTACTTC. This sequence encodes CASMGGQGKYEQYF.

The rearrangement uses TRBV9 and TRBJ1-2; a weak D match, TRBD1 (5 bases). The V gene lost 0 bases and the J gene lost 7 bases, with 10 bases spanning the gap. The CDR3 runs to 13 residues. CDR1 and CDR2 (germline): SGDLS, YYNGEE. The CDR3 coding sequence is TGTGCCAGCAGCGTAGGGGACGGGAGTGGCTACACCTTC. As protein: CASSVGDGSGYTF.

CDR3: CASSYSTGGETQYF. CDR3 sequence (DNA): TGTGCCAGCAGTTACTCGACAGGGGGAGAGACCCAGTACTTC. J is TRBJ2-5 and V is TRBV6-6; 9 nucleotides line up with TRBD1. From germline, CDR1 is MNHNY and CDR2 SVGAGI (reference sequence). CDR3 length: 14 amino acids. The V segment lost 0 bases and the J segment 4 bases; nucleotides outside the gene matches: 0.

This chain joins TRBV30 and TRBJ2-7, with 8 bases aligning to TRBD1. The ends lost 7 bases at V and 3 bases at J; junction bases unmatched: 11. Germline CDR1 is GTSNPN and CDR2 is SVGIG (reference sequence). The CDR3 sequence is 14 residues long. The CDR3 is CASGASGQGYEQYF. Here the CDR3 DNA reads TGTGCCTCTGGGGCTTCCGGACAGGGCTACGAGCAGTACTTC.

This clone appeared once. The rearrangement uses TRBV5-5 and TRBJ1-5; 10 bases fit TRBD1. Looked up from germline, CDR1 is SGHKS and CDR2 is YYEKEE (reference sequence). The J segment lost 4 bases and the V segment lost 4 bases, leaving 14 bases of the junction unmatched. The CDR3 spans 18 residues. CDR3 protein: CASSIRDRGPSGNQPQHF. The DNA of the CDR3 is TGTGCCAGCAGCATCCGGGACAGGGGACCCTCGGGGAATCAGCCCCAGCATTTT.

The chain recombines TRBV4-1 with TRBJ1-5; 8 bases are a match to TRBD1. The germline CDR1 and CDR2 sequences are MGHRA and YSYEKL. The CDR3 consists of 14 residues. Trimming took 4 bases from V and 7 from J; bases not matched to a gene: 6. The CDR3, as DNA: TGCGCCAGCAGCCGAGGACAGGGAGAACAGCCCCAGCATTTT. The encoded protein is CASSRGQGEQPQHF.

The genes are TRBV11-1 and TRBJ2-7; TRBD1 matches 8 bases. Looked up from germline, CDR1 is SGHAT and CDR2 is FQDESV (reference sequence). Losses at the gene ends were 5 bases for V and 2 bases for J; bases not matched to a gene: 8. This CDR3 comprises 15 residues. CDR3 protein: CASSQDRVLTYEQYF. Here the CDR3 DNA reads TGTGCCAGCAGCCAGGACAGGGTCCTCACCTACGAGCAGTACTTC.

This clone turned up a few times. The chain couples TRBV19 to TRBJ1-1; D not resolved. The CDR3 totals 15 residues. V shed 1 base and J shed 5 bases, with 14 bases lying between them. CDR1 LNHDA and CDR2 SQIVND come from the germline V gene (reference sequence). Written as DNA, the CDR3 is TGTGCCAGTAGTATAGGGGCAGCCCGGCCGACTGAAGCTTTCTTT. Its translation is CASSIGAARPTEAFF. Full variable domain (missing parts from reference TRBV19 and TRBJ1-1): DGGITQSPKYLFRKEGQNVTLSCEQNLNHDAMYWYRQDPGQGLRLIYYSQIVNDFQKGDIAEGYSVSREKKESFPLTVTSAQKNPTAFYLCASSIGAARPTEAFFGQGTRLTVV.

The chain links TRBV6-1 to TRBJ2-7; 9 positions match TRBD1. V lost 5 bases, J lost 4 bases, and 6 bases stayed unmatched. The CDR3 has 14 amino acids. Germline V CDR1 and CDR2: MNHNS, SASEGT. The DNA of the CDR3 is TGTGCCAGCAGTATCGGGACAGGGAAATACGAGCAGTACTTC. Translation gives CASSIGTGKYEQYF.